The 12 T cell receptor beta chains below all came from one sample that was sequenced in a study of cytomegalovirus exposure and HLA in healthy donors. PCR primers comprised 60 Vbeta and 13 Jbeta primers. The assay was immunoSEQ multiplex PCR, and TCRdb's table has in-frame clones only and misses some. The sample has around 190,000 clones. The sequencing sample was made of PBMCs. All receptors derive from a woman aged 25-40 years in good health and CMV-seropositive.

The chain links TRBV7-9 to TRBJ2-2, with TRBD1 matching 7 bases. The germline V gene has CDR1 SEHNR and CDR2 FQNEAQ (reference sequence). Trimming at V came to 2 bases and at J to 3 bases, leaving 6 bases not matched to a gene. This CDR3 is built from 16 residues. The CDR3 region is CASSLFEGAHTGELFF. CDR3 nucleotides: TGTGCCAGCAGCTTATTCGAGGGGGCCCACACCGGGGAGCTGTTTTTT.

V gene TRBV5-1 combines with J gene TRBJ2-7; tentatively, D is TRBD1 (5 bases). The CDR3 runs 15 residues. Germline V CDR1 and CDR2: SGHRS, YFSETQ. V was cut by 0 bases and J by 2 bases, with 12 bases left in between. The chain's CDR3 is CASSLAAGPTYEQYF. CDR3 in DNA: TGCGCCAGCAGCTTGGCGGCAGGGCCCACCTACGAGCAGTACTTC. Full variable domain (remainder filled in from reference TRBV5-1 and TRBJ2-7): KAGVTQTPRYLIKTRGQQVTLSCSPISGHRSVSWYQQTPGQGLQFLFEYFSETQRNKGNFPGRFSGRQFSNSRSEMNVSTLELGDSALYLCASSLAAGPTYEQYFGPGTRLTVT.

The chain is built from TRBV7-8 and TRBJ2-7; D not resolved. V lost 0 bases and J 6 bases, leaving 9 bases between the germline ends. The CDR3 sequence is 13 residues long. Germline CDR1 is SGHVS and CDR2 is FQNEAQ. CDR3 sequence reads: CASSLARYTEQYF. For the CDR3, the DNA is TGTGCCAGCAGCTTAGCGCGGTACACCGAGCAGTACTTC.

This chain joins TRBV9 and TRBJ2-3; no clear D. Germline CDR1 reads SGDLS; CDR2 reads YYNGEE. Trimming shortened V by 0 bases and J by 2 bases, and 10 bases separated the two germline ends. There are 15 residues in the CDR3. CDR3: CASSVGGAYTDTQYF. Written as DNA, the CDR3 is TGTGCCAGCAGCGTAGGCGGAGCGTACACAGATACGCAGTATTTT.

The gene calls are TRBV6-5 and TRBJ1-1, with 8 nucleotides matching TRBD1. In germline, CDR1 is MNHEY, CDR2 SVGAGI. With V trimmed by 3 bases and J by 5 bases, 8 bases remained unmatched. The CDR3 length is 15 residues. The CDR3 coding sequence is TGTGCCAGCAGTTATCCCTCAGGGGGCAGGACTGAAGCTTTCTTT. Translation gives CASSYPSGGRTEAFF.

This chain connects TRBV28 to TRBJ2-3; a possible D gene is TRBD2 (5 bases). V lost 3 bases and J lost 5, with 9 bases in between. CDR1 MDHEN and CDR2 SYDVKM come from the germline V gene. The CDR3 consists of 13 residues. CDR3 nucleotides: TGTGCCAGCAGTTTGCTAGCACAAGATACGCAGTATTTT. Translating it yields CASSLLAQDTQYF.

The chain combines TRBV10-3 with TRBJ2-3; TRBD2 matches at 8 bases. V dropped 8 bases and J dropped 3; count of bases not matched to a gene: 7. The V gene's germline CDR1 is ENHRY and CDR2 SYGVKD. This CDR3 has 14 amino acids. CDR3 in amino acids: CAISLAGPTDTQYF. CDR3 nucleotides: TGTGCCATCTCGTTAGCGGGACCGACAGATACGCAGTATTTT.

The chain carries TRBV28 and TRBJ2-1; no definite D call. Germline V gives CDR1 MDHEN, CDR2 SYDVKM. Deletions cut 7 bases from V and 2 bases from J, with 12 bases between. This CDR3 has 14 residues. In DNA form, the CDR3 reads TGTGCCAGCATTCGCGCGGCCCCCTACAATGAGCAGTTCTTC. Translating it yields CASIRAAPYNEQFF.

The genes are TRBV7-9 and TRBJ2-5, with TRBD1 matching 8 bases. With V trimmed by 5 bases and J by 5 bases, 13 bases remained unmatched. Germline CDR1 reads SEHNR; CDR2 reads FQNEAQ (reference sequence). The CDR3 length is 16 residues. Here the CDR3 DNA reads TGTGCCAGCAGCCCCTATCCACAGGGGGTGTGGGAGACCCAGTACTTC. Its translation: CASSPYPQGVWETQYF.

The chain couples TRBV5-1 to TRBJ2-5, with 12 nucleotides matching TRBD2. The J call may not be correct, given that the DNA end is closer to TRBJ2-7. The V gene's germline CDR1 is SGHRS and CDR2 YFSETQ. The CDR3 sequence is 18 residues long. The CDR3 loop is CASSLRLAGDLYSYEQYF. CDR3 nucleotide sequence: TGCGCCAGCAGCTTGCGACTAGCGGGGGATCTGTACTCCTACGAGCAGTACTTC.

The chain has TRBV7-2 and TRBJ2-3, with TRBD2 identical over 9 bases. Per the germline V gene, CDR1 is SGHTA and CDR2 is FQGNSA. This CDR3 comprises 17 residues. Germline trimming cut 4 bases from V and 6 bases from J; bases unmatched to any gene: 14. Here the CDR3 reads CASSSLRIAGVTDTQYF. The CDR3 DNA reads as TGTGCCAGCAGCTCCTTGAGGATAGCGGGAGTCACGGATACGCAGTATTTT.

The CDR3 DNA is TGTGCCAGCGCGGGACAGACCAGTGATAGCAATCAGCCCCAGCATTTT. Protein sequence: CASAGQTSDSNQPQHF. V gene TRBV10-3 combines with J gene TRBJ1-5, with 7 bases lining up with TRBD1. Germline loops: CDR1 ENHRY, CDR2 SYGVKD. V lost 10 bases, J lost 0 bases, and 12 bases stayed unmatched. This CDR3 contains 16 residues.